The 2 T cell receptor beta chains given below trace back to one sample, sequenced in a study of read filtering for tumor transcriptome and immune sequencing. From roughly 0.4 ug of RNA, a library with molecular barcoded alpha/delta and beta/gamma adaptors was made. TCRdb used MiXCR to reprocess the reads, holding one entry per CDR3 protein. The repertoire includes over 35,000 distinct CDR3 sequences, approximately 12% of them detected once, and roughly a third sits in the top ten. The sample comprised a population of CD138-negative cells sorted from bone marrow. Receptor source: a donor aged 40 or older with multiple myeloma.

This clonotype was recorded at least ten times. The rearrangement uses TRBV11-2 and TRBJ1-1; 9 bases fit TRBD1. V shed 5 bases and J 7 bases; nucleotides not matched to a gene: 5. The CDR3 runs to 13 residues. CDR1 and CDR2 (germline): SGHAT, FQNNGV. CDR3 protein: CASSLQGAIEAFF. In DNA form, the CDR3 reads TGTGCCAGCAGCCTACAGGGGGCTATTGAAGCTTTCTTT.

A remark on this clonotype: This sequence may be a read error, since a much larger clone differs from it by one base. J is TRBJ2-2 and V is TRBV5-1; weak D call: TRBD2 (5 bases). The CDR3 is made up of 16 amino acids. V was pared by 4 bases and J by 1 base, with 14 bases between. The germline CDR1 and CDR2 sequences are SGHRS and YFSETQ. The CDR3 sequence: CASSQAGIGNTGELFF. The CDR3 DNA sequence: TGCGCCAGCAGCCAGGCCGGGATAGGGAACACCGGGGAGCTGTTTTTT. The full variable domain, rest sourced from reference TRBV5-1 and TRBJ2-2, is KAGVTQTPRYLIKTRGQQVTLSCSPISGHRSVSWYQQTPGQGLQFLFEYFSETQRNKGNFPGRFSGRQFSNSRSEMNVSTLELGDSALYLCASSQAGIGNTGELFFGEGSRLTVL.